This T cell receptor (beta chain) was documented in a study of cytomegalovirus exposure and HLA in healthy donors. Overall study results and limits: Available immune exposure information covered CMV serostatus only. Investigators reported 164 TCR beta chains as tied to cytomegalovirus.

V was pared by 0 bases and J by 7 bases, with 7 bases between. The germline gives CDR1 GTSNPN, CDR2 SVGIG (reference sequence). The CDR3 covers 11 residues. As concerns this clone: Its antigen is still unknown.

Primers included in the PCR were 60 Vbeta and 13 Jbeta primers. Measured with immunoSEQ multiplex PCR; TCRdb has only the in-frame clones, and not every one. The sample records about 160,000 clones, roughly four fifths being singletons. The sequence came from a man aged 40-49 years in good health and CMV-seronegative. The V and J genes are TRBV30 and TRBJ2-7, with no clear D. Input material: PBMCs. The CDR3 spells CAWSVLREQYF. CDR3 bases: TGTGCCTGGAGTGTACTGCGAGAGCAGTACTTC.